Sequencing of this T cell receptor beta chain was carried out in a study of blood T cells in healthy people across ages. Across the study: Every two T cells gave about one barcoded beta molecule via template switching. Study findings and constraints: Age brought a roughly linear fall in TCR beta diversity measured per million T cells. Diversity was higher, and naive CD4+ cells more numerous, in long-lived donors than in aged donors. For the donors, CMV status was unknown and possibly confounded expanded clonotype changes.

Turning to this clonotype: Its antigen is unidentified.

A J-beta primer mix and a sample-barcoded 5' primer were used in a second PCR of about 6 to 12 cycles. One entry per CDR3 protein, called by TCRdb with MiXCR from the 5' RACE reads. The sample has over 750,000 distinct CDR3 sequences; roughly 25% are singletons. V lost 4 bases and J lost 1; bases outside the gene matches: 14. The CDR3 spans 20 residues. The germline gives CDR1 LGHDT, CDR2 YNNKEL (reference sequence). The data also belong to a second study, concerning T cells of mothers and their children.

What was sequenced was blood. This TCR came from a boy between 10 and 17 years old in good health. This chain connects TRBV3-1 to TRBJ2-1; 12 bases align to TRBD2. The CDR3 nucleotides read TGTGCCAGCAGCCCAGGACTGCGGACTAGCGGGGAATATTCCTACAATGAGCAGTTCTTC. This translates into CASSPGLRTSGEYSYNEQFF.